The clone carrying this T cell receptor (beta chain) was seen only once. This specimen belongs to a study of blood T cell repertoires in COVID-19. Study details: In each case, the material was cDNA or gDNA derived from T cells, B-cell-depleted T cells, or PBMCs.

Profiled with immunoSEQ multiplex PCR; TCRdb holds only in-frame clones, not every one. The repertoire holds 150,000 or so clones, with around 90% as singletons. Germline-derived CDR1 and CDR2 are MNHEY and SMNVEV (reference sequence). The CDR3 consists of 20 residues. Trimming removed 6 bases from V and 0 bases from J; junction bases left unmatched: 13. This TCR was recovered from a woman aged 40-49 years who had been exposed to COVID-19. Input material: PBMCs or T cells enriched from blood (not recorded which). The V and J genes are TRBV27 and TRBJ2-1, with 14 bases matching TRBD2. CDR3: CASSRLAWTSGGTSYNEQFF. As DNA, the CDR3 is TGTGCCAGCAGCCGATTGGCGTGGACTAGCGGGGGGACCTCCTACAATGAGCAGTTCTTC.